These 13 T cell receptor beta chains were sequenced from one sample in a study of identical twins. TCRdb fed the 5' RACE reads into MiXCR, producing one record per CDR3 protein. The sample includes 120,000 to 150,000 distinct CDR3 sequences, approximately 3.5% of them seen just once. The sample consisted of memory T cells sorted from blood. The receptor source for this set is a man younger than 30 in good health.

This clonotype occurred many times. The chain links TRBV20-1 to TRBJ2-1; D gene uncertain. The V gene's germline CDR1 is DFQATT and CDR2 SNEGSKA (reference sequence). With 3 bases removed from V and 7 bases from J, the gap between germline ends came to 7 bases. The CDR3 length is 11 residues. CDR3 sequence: CSASLGNEQFF. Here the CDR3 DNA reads TGCAGTGCTAGTCTCGGGAATGAGCAGTTCTTC.

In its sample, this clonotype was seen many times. CDR3 protein: CARRLGKETQYF. CDR3 bases: TGTGCCAGGAGGTTGGGCAAAGAGACCCAGTACTTC. The chain has TRBV12-3 or TRBV12-4 and TRBJ2-5; no reliable D call. The CDR3 covers 12 residues. Trimming pared 9 bases from V and 3 bases from J, leaving 11 bases between.

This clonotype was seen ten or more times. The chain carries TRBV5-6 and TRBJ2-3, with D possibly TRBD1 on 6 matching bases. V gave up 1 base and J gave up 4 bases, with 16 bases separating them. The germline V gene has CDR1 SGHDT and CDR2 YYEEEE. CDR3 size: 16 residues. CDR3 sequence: CASSLWDTRLSDTQYF. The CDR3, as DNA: TGTGCCAGCAGCTTGTGGGACACAAGGCTCTCAGATACGCAGTATTTT.

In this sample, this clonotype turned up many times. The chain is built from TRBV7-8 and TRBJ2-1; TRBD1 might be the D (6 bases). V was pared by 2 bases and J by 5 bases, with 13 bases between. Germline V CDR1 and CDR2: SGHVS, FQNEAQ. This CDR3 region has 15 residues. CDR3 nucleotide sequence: TGTGCCAGCAGCTTAAGGGGGTCCACCCACAATGAGCAGTTCTTC. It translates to CASSLRGSTHNEQFF.

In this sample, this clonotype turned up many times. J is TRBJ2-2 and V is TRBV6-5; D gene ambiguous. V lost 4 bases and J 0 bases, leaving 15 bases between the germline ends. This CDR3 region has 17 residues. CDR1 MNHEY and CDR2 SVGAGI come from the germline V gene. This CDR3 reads CASSFSLSRTNTGELFF. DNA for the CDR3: TGTGCCAGCAGTTTCAGCCTTAGCAGAACGAACACCGGGGAGCTGTTTTTT.

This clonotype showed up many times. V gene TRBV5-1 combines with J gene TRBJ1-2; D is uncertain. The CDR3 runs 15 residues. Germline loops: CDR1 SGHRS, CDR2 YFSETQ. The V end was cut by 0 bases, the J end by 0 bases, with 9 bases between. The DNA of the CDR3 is TGCGCCAGCAGCTTGGCCGGGCTAGCTAACTATGGCTACACCTTC. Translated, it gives CASSLAGLANYGYTF.

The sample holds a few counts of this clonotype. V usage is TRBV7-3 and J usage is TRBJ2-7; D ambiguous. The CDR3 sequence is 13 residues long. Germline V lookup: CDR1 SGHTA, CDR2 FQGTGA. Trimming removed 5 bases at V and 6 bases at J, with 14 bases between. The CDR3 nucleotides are TGTGCCAGCAGCGCCCGGCCCGGGCTCGAGCAGTACTTC. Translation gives CASSARPGLEQYF.

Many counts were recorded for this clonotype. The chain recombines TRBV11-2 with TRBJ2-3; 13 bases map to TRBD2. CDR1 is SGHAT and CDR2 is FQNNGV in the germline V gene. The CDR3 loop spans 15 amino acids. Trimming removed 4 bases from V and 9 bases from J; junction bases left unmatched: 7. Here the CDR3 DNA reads TGTGCCAGCAGCTCACTAGCGGGAGGGCCCCCCACGCAGTATTTT. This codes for CASSSLAGGPPTQYF.

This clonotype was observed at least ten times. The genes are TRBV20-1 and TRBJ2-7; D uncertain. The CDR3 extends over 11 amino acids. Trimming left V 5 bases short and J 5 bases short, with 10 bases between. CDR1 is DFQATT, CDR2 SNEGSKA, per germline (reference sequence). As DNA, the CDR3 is TGCAGTGCTGCCGTGGCAGACGAGCAGTACTTC. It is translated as CSAAVADEQYF.

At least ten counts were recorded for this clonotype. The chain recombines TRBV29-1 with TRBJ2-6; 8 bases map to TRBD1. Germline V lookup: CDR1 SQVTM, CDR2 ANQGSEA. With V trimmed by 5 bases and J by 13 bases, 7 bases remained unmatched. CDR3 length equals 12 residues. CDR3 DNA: TGCAGCGTTTCATCCGGACAGGGAGTCCTGACTTTC. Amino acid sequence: CSVSSGQGVLTF.

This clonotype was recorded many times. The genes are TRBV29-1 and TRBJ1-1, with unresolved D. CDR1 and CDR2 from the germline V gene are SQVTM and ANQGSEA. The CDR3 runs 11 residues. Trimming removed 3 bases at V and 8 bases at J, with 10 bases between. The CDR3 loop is CSVEGSREAFF. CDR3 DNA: TGCAGCGTTGAGGGGTCCCGAGAAGCTTTCTTT.

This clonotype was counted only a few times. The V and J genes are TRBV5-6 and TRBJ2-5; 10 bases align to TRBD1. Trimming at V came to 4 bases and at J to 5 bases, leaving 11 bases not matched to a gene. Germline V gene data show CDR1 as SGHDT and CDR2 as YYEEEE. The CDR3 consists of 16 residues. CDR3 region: CASSRGQGRFAETQYF. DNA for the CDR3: TGTGCCAGCAGCCGGGGACAGGGGAGGTTTGCTGAGACCCAGTACTTC.

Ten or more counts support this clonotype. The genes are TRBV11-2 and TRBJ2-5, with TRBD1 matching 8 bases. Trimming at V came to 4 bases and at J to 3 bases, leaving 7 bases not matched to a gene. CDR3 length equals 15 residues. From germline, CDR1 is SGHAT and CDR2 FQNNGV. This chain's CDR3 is CASSSQLDREETQYF. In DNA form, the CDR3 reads TGTGCCAGCAGCTCCCAACTGGACAGGGAAGAGACCCAGTACTTC.